These T cell receptor beta chains were read from a single sample in a study of blood T cell repertoires in COVID-19. Sequenced by immunoSEQ multiplex PCR; TCRdb stores in-frame clones only, minus some. The data show about 300,000 clones, with roughly four fifths seen just once and more than 8% held by the top ten. The specimen sequenced was peripheral blood. These TCRs come from a woman aged 50 to 60 who had recovered from COVID-19. Each CDR3 is given with its conserved first and last residue. The order of the fields is J gene, clone size, D gene, V gene, CDR3 protein. The D gene is left open where the match is weak. Size is stated for part of the rows, as once, few or many counts, or as a class when the clone is expanded.

j_call: TRBJ1-5; clone_size: NA; d_call: NA; v_call: TRBV24-1; cdr3_aa: CATSDSPQGTWGNQPQHF
j_call: TRBJ2-3; clone_size: NA; d_call: NA; v_call: TRBV11-2; cdr3_aa: CASSLIPRGGPTDTQYF
j_call: TRBJ2-2; clone_size: NA; d_call: TRBD2; v_call: TRBV5-1; cdr3_aa: CASSLGGLYPGELFF
j_call: TRBJ2-3; clone_size: NA; d_call: NA; v_call: TRBV21-1; cdr3_aa: CASSKVGNLSGRATDTQYF
j_call: TRBJ2-3; clone_size: NA; d_call: NA; v_call: TRBV9; cdr3_aa: CASSRGHGNTDTQYF
j_call: TRBJ1-4; clone_size: NA; d_call: TRBD1; v_call: TRBV5-1; cdr3_aa: CASSPLTGVGDEKLFF
j_call: TRBJ2-7; clone_size: NA; d_call: NA; v_call: TRBV6-5; cdr3_aa: CASSYSTGDFYEQYF
j_call: TRBJ1-1; clone_size: NA; d_call: NA; v_call: TRBV28; cdr3_aa: CASSFERLEAFF
j_call: TRBJ2-1; clone_size: NA; d_call: NA; v_call: TRBV7-3; cdr3_aa: CASSAHLSSYNEQFF
j_call: TRBJ1-4; clone_size: NA; d_call: TRBD1; v_call: TRBV2; cdr3_aa: CASSDSGQHSEKLFF
j_call: TRBJ1-5; clone_size: NA; d_call: NA; v_call: TRBV18; cdr3_aa: CASSTGGNQPQHF
j_call: TRBJ1-2; clone_size: NA; d_call: TRBD1; v_call: TRBV30; cdr3_aa: CAWSAGGYGYTF
j_call: TRBJ2-3; clone_size: NA; d_call: NA; v_call: TRBV18; cdr3_aa: CASSPEDFFFTDTQYF
j_call: TRBJ2-3; clone_size: NA; d_call: NA; v_call: TRBV30; cdr3_aa: CAWSIGRTDTQYF
j_call: TRBJ1-5; clone_size: NA; d_call: NA; v_call: TRBV18; cdr3_aa: CASSPPRDSPIMGNQPQHF
j_call: TRBJ2-3; clone_size: NA; d_call: TRBD2; v_call: TRBV6-1; cdr3_aa: CASSEGSGGQDTQYF
j_call: TRBJ2-1; clone_size: NA; d_call: NA; v_call: TRBV7-3; cdr3_aa: CASSSTPKTVTQYNEQFF
j_call: TRBJ1-2; clone_size: NA; d_call: NA; v_call: TRBV19; cdr3_aa: CASQDSSPPNYGYTF
j_call: TRBJ2-7; clone_size: NA; d_call: NA; v_call: TRBV19; cdr3_aa: CASSIKGDNSYEQYF
j_call: TRBJ1-3; clone_size: few; d_call: TRBD1; v_call: TRBV5-4; cdr3_aa: CASSYGTAIDRGNTIYF
j_call: TRBJ1-2; clone_size: NA; d_call: TRBD1; v_call: TRBV29-1; cdr3_aa: CSVEGQGYGYTF
j_call: TRBJ1-3; clone_size: NA; d_call: TRBD1; v_call: TRBV19; cdr3_aa: CASSIIHRGKAGNTIYF
j_call: TRBJ2-5; clone_size: NA; d_call: TRBD1; v_call: TRBV18; cdr3_aa: CASSPGTGGLETQYF
j_call: TRBJ2-7; clone_size: NA; d_call: NA; v_call: TRBV19; cdr3_aa: CASSFQGGEQYF
j_call: TRBJ1-2; clone_size: NA; d_call: NA; v_call: TRBV14; cdr3_aa: CASSQVQGLSYTF
j_call: TRBJ2-5; clone_size: NA; d_call: NA; v_call: TRBV27; cdr3_aa: CASSLSAGKGETQYF
j_call: TRBJ2-7; clone_size: NA; d_call: TRBD1; v_call: TRBV6-4; cdr3_aa: CASEDRAPTTIHEQYF
j_call: TRBJ1-1; clone_size: NA; d_call: NA; v_call: TRBV3-1/TRBV3-2; cdr3_aa: CASSLPGENTEAFF
j_call: TRBJ2-2; clone_size: NA; d_call: TRBD1; v_call: TRBV2; cdr3_aa: CASRLTGSNTGELFF
j_call: TRBJ1-3; clone_size: NA; d_call: NA; v_call: TRBV9; cdr3_aa: CASSVGFGGGAGNTIYF
j_call: TRBJ2-7; clone_size: NA; d_call: NA; v_call: TRBV7-8; cdr3_aa: CASGRREGTPGEQYF
j_call: TRBJ2-7; clone_size: NA; d_call: TRBD2; v_call: TRBV27; cdr3_aa: CASSSPRLAGPSYEQYF
j_call: TRBJ1-6; clone_size: NA; d_call: TRBD1; v_call: TRBV5-1; cdr3_aa: CASSLTGEYSPLHF
j_call: TRBJ2-2; clone_size: NA; d_call: TRBD2; v_call: TRBV5-1; cdr3_aa: CASSWGGGDTGELFF
j_call: TRBJ2-1; clone_size: NA; d_call: NA; v_call: TRBV7-2; cdr3_aa: CASSLGGGAGAFNEQFF
j_call: TRBJ1-1; clone_size: NA; d_call: TRBD1; v_call: TRBV6-5; cdr3_aa: CASTAPGQGTAFF
j_call: TRBJ2-7; clone_size: NA; d_call: TRBD1; v_call: TRBV3-1/TRBV3-2; cdr3_aa: CASSQGTGGLEQYF
j_call: TRBJ2-7; clone_size: NA; d_call: NA; v_call: TRBV6-2/TRBV6-3; cdr3_aa: CASSAWGGPYEQYF
j_call: TRBJ2-7; clone_size: NA; d_call: NA; v_call: TRBV21-1; cdr3_aa: CASSKASRVLTGKSSYEQYF
j_call: TRBJ1-3; clone_size: few; d_call: NA; v_call: TRBV19; cdr3_aa: CASSGFSGNTIYF
j_call: TRBJ2-3; clone_size: NA; d_call: TRBD2; v_call: TRBV30; cdr3_aa: CAWKTSGRTDTQYF
j_call: TRBJ1-1; clone_size: NA; d_call: NA; v_call: TRBV4-3; cdr3_aa: CASSQVGLNTEAFF
j_call: TRBJ1-4; clone_size: NA; d_call: TRBD1; v_call: TRBV4-3; cdr3_aa: CASSRTGGGGEKLFF
j_call: TRBJ1-4; clone_size: NA; d_call: NA; v_call: TRBV9; cdr3_aa: CASSTHPTSGNEKLFF
j_call: TRBJ2-3; clone_size: NA; d_call: NA; v_call: TRBV6-1; cdr3_aa: CASSDIANLYF
j_call: TRBJ1-1; clone_size: NA; d_call: NA; v_call: TRBV2; cdr3_aa: CASSELRGNTEAFF
j_call: TRBJ1-1; clone_size: NA; d_call: NA; v_call: TRBV18; cdr3_aa: CASSPWESEAFF
j_call: TRBJ2-5; clone_size: NA; d_call: TRBD1; v_call: TRBV4-1; cdr3_aa: CASSPIGQGAWETQYF
j_call: TRBJ2-1; clone_size: NA; d_call: TRBD2; v_call: TRBV19; cdr3_aa: CASSNEPLSLSGRAHEQFF
j_call: TRBJ2-1; clone_size: once; d_call: TRBD2; v_call: TRBV6-1; cdr3_aa: CASSARLAGGVDEQFF
j_call: TRBJ1-5; clone_size: NA; d_call: NA; v_call: TRBV7-2; cdr3_aa: CASSLTPLVEQPQHF
j_call: TRBJ1-1; clone_size: NA; d_call: NA; v_call: TRBV10-3; cdr3_aa: CAISAPHQGNTEAFF
j_call: TRBJ2-2; clone_size: few; d_call: TRBD2; v_call: TRBV11-2; cdr3_aa: CASSLGAGGGELFF
j_call: TRBJ2-7; clone_size: NA; d_call: TRBD1; v_call: TRBV10-3; cdr3_aa: CAISASGQGADEQYF
j_call: TRBJ1-1; clone_size: NA; d_call: NA; v_call: TRBV6-2/TRBV6-3; cdr3_aa: CASSPGNTEAFF
j_call: TRBJ2-1; clone_size: NA; d_call: TRBD2; v_call: TRBV29-1; cdr3_aa: CSAKSGSVHNEQFF
j_call: TRBJ1-1; clone_size: NA; d_call: NA; v_call: TRBV7-9; cdr3_aa: CASSGTGKNTEAFF
j_call: TRBJ2-6; clone_size: NA; d_call: NA; v_call: TRBV7-2; cdr3_aa: CASSPNSAGANVLTF
j_call: TRBJ1-2; clone_size: NA; d_call: NA; v_call: TRBV5-4; cdr3_aa: CASSFLTDPQGTNYGYTF
j_call: TRBJ2-1; clone_size: once; d_call: TRBD2; v_call: TRBV2; cdr3_aa: CASSARGTSGYNEQFF